The 32 T cell receptor beta chains below come from one sample, sequenced in a study of human T cells and chemical hapten exposure. TCRdb recomputed calls from the RACE reads with MiXCR, one row per CDR3 protein. The repertoire holds about 290,000 distinct CDR3 sequences, with 7.7% as singletons. Time point here: pre-sensitization, week 0. Treatment in this sample: therapeutic diphenylcyclopropenone sensitization with weekly scalp DPC. The sample in question was whole blood, obtained in connection with sensitization to the hapten diphenylcyclopropenone (DPC). The receptors here all came from a man aged 18 to 29 with alopecia areata. Some clones in this sample may be carry-over from other donors' samples.

The CDR3: CASKEQLNTEAFF. CDR3 DNA sequence: TGTGCCAGCAAGGAGCAGTTGAACACTGAAGCTTTCTTT. The chain employs TRBV12-3 or TRBV12-4 and TRBJ1-1; no clear D gene. Trimming removed 7 bases at V and 0 bases at J, with 9 bases between. This CDR3 is 13 amino acids long.

This chain connects TRBV20-1 to TRBJ2-2, with D unclear. With 4 bases removed from V and 0 bases from J, the gap between germline ends came to 6 bases. The CDR3 has 13 residues. Germline-derived CDR1 and CDR2 are DFQATT and SNEGSKA (reference sequence). The CDR3 reads CSATRTNTGELFF. The CDR3 bases are TGCAGTGCTACCAGGACGAACACCGGGGAGCTGTTTTTT.

The chain links TRBV29-1 to TRBJ1-1; 10 nucleotides match TRBD1. V shed 7 bases, J shed 5 bases, and the junction held 7 bases outside the gene matches. Germline V gives CDR1 SQVTM, CDR2 ANQGSEA. The CDR3 has 13 residues. CDR3 amino acids: CSARTGGGTEAFF. The CDR3 coding sequence is TGCAGCGCTCGGACAGGGGGAGGGACTGAAGCTTTCTTT.

This clonotype showed up just a few times. The chain uses TRBV27 and TRBJ2-7; a possible D gene is TRBD1 (5 bases). The germline V gene encodes CDR1 MNHEY and CDR2 SMNVEV (reference sequence). The CDR3 sequence is 15 residues long. V was trimmed by 2 bases and J by 3 bases, leaving 14 bases between them. CDR3 nucleotides: TGTGCCAGCAGTTTAATCGCCAAAGGGGACTACGAGCAGTACTTC. Translated, it gives CASSLIAKGDYEQYF.

This clonotype came up many times. The chain joins TRBV10-3 to TRBJ1-5; D might be TRBD1 (6 bases). V lost 5 bases and J 4 bases, leaving 9 bases between the germline ends. Looked up from germline, CDR1 is ENHRY and CDR2 is SYGVKD. This CDR3 comprises 13 residues. CDR3 region: CAISRDKNQPQHF. The CDR3 nucleotides are TGTGCCATCAGTCGGGACAAAAATCAGCCCCAGCATTTT.

This clonotype was counted only a few times. The chain employs TRBV4-1 and TRBJ2-7; 7 nucleotides agree with TRBD1. V trimming: 2 bases; J trimming: 3 bases; junction bases outside the gene matches: 4. This CDR3 spans 14 amino acids. Germline loops: CDR1 MGHRA, CDR2 YSYEKL. CDR3 DNA sequence: TGCGCCAGCAGCCAACCGGGACAGAACTACGAGCAGTACGTC. Its translation is CASSQPGQNYEQYV.

The V and J genes are TRBV7-2 and TRBJ1-1, with D possibly TRBD1 on 5 matching bases. The CDR3 has 15 residues. In germline, CDR1 is SGHTA, CDR2 FQGNSA. With 2 bases removed from V and 3 bases from J, the gap between germline ends came to 13 bases. The CDR3 spells CASSLSRASDTEAFF. Here the CDR3 DNA reads TGTGCCAGCAGCTTATCCAGGGCATCGGACACTGAAGCTTTCTTT.

This clonotype was recorded many times. V usage is TRBV12-3 or TRBV12-4 and J usage is TRBJ1-2; D is possibly TRBD1 (5 bases). This CDR3 is 14 amino acids long. Trimming left V 3 bases short and J 2 bases short, with 10 bases between. The CDR3 reads CASSFAGTNYGYTF. CDR3 coding DNA: TGTGCCAGCAGTTTTGCCGGGACGAACTATGGCTACACCTTC.

This clonotype was found many times. The chain links TRBV6-2 or TRBV6-3 to TRBJ2-1; D perhaps matches TRBD1 (5 bases). Germline assignment: CDR1 MNHEY and CDR2 SVGEGT. V lost 2 bases, J lost 6 bases, and 20 bases lay in between. The CDR3 consists of 17 residues. CDR3 bases: TGTGCCAGCAGTTACCTCCGGACCCTCTTCAGGGCCAATGAGCAGTTCTTC. Its protein is CASSYLRTLFRANEQFF.

This clonotype was recorded a few times. This chain links TRBV5-1 with TRBJ2-7; TRBD2 aligns across 8 bases. CDR3 size: 14 residues. Trimming cost V 0 bases and J 2 bases; bases outside gene matches: 1. Germline V gene sequence: CDR1 SGHRS, CDR2 YFSETQ. The CDR3 sequence is CASSLGSGAYEQYF. The CDR3 DNA follows: TGCGCCAGCAGCTTGGGTAGCGGGGCCTACGAGCAGTACTTC.

The gene calls are TRBV7-9 and TRBJ1-4, with D maybe TRBD1 (5 bases). The germline V gene has CDR1 SEHNR and CDR2 FQNEAQ (reference sequence). The CDR3 totals 18 residues. V shed 0 bases and J shed 13 bases, with 27 bases lying between them. CDR3 DNA: TGTGCCAGCAGCTTAGCGGGGCAGTCTGGAGGTAGCCTCGTTGGACTGTTTTTT. It yields the protein CASSLAGQSGGSLVGLFF. Full variable domain (outside the CDR3, taken from reference TRBV7-9 and TRBJ1-4): DTGVSQNPRHKITKRGQNVTFRCDPISEHNRLYWYRQTLGQGPEFLTYFQNEAQLEKSRLLSDRFSAERPKGSFSTLEIQRTEQGDSAMYLCASSLAGQSGGSLVGLFFGSGTQLSVL.

This clonotype showed up many times. V gene TRBV7-9 combines with J gene TRBJ2-7; TRBD1 matches at 8 bases. The length of the CDR3 is 15 residues. Trimming took 1 base from V and 5 from J; bases not matched to a gene: 7. Germline lookup yields CDR1 SEHNR and CDR2 FQNEAQ (reference sequence). The CDR3 nucleotides are TGTGCCAGCAGCTTAGAACAGCAGGGGGCCCACGAGCAGTACTTC. Translating gives CASSLEQQGAHEQYF.

The chain uses TRBV7-9 and TRBJ2-7; tentative D call: TRBD2 (6 bases). The V and J ends lost 5 bases and 3 bases respectively, with 11 bases between them. From germline, CDR1 is SEHNR and CDR2 FQNEAQ (reference sequence). The CDR3 is made up of 13 amino acids. The CDR3 spells CASSPGLGYEQYV. The CDR3 DNA reads TGTGCCAGCAGCCCGGGACTTGGCTACGAGCAGTACGTC.

This clonotype came up a few times. The rearrangement uses TRBV7-2 and TRBJ2-7; TRBD1 agrees at 8 bases. This CDR3 comprises 15 residues. CDR1 and CDR2 from the germline V gene are SGHTA and FQGNSA. The junction had 7 bases not matched to a gene; V was cut back by 5 bases and J by 1 base. In nucleotides, the CDR3 is TGTGCCAGCAGCCCAGGGGGCGATGGATCCTACGAGCAGTACTTC. Protein: CASSPGGDGSYEQYF.

The V and J genes are TRBV5-1 and TRBJ1-1, with D unresolved. The germline CDR1 and CDR2 sequences are SGHRS and YFSETQ. The V end lost 8 bases, the J end lost 7 bases, and 18 bases lay between the germline ends. The CDR3 consists of 13 residues. The CDR3: CASRDTVSHEAFF. The CDR3 nucleotides read TGCGCCAGTCGAGACACCGTATCGCATGAAGCTTTCTTT.

J is TRBJ2-7 and V is TRBV15, with 8 positions matching TRBD1. J gave up 6 bases and V 0 bases, and 7 bases lay outside the gene matches. CDR1 is LNHNV and CDR2 is YYDKDF in the germline V gene (reference sequence). The CDR3 consists of 15 residues. The CDR3 DNA reads as TGTGCCACCAGCAGAGATAGGGCAGGGGGCGGCGAGCAGTACTTC. As protein: CATSRDRAGGGEQYF.

The table lists this clonotype with a few counts. The chain links TRBV6-1 to TRBJ1-5; 8 bases fit TRBD1. This CDR3 spans 17 amino acids. Germline CDR1 reads MNHNS; CDR2 reads SASEGT. The junction had 12 bases not matched to a gene; V was cut back by 7 bases and J by 1 base. CDR3 nucleotide sequence: TGTGCCAGCAATAAAACCCCGGACAGGGCCAGCAATCAGCCCCAGCATTTT. As protein: CASNKTPDRASNQPQHF.

This clonotype was counted between two and nine times. J is TRBJ1-4 and V is TRBV6-2 or TRBV6-3; D is unclear. The germline V gene encodes CDR1 MNHEY and CDR2 SVGEGT. The V and J ends lost 4 bases and 3 bases respectively, with 9 bases between them. This CDR3 is 14 amino acids long. CDR3: CASSFRPSNEKLFF. DNA for the CDR3: TGTGCCAGCAGTTTCAGGCCCTCTAATGAAAAACTGTTTTTT.

This clonotype was seen ten or more times. The chain combines TRBV7-2 with TRBJ2-3; TRBD1 matches at 10 bases. The germline CDR1 and CDR2 sequences are SGHTA and FQGNSA. The CDR3 runs 14 residues. The trim removed 8 bases at V and 5 bases at J, leaving 7 bases unmatched. DNA of the CDR3: TGTGCCAGCGGAGGACAGGGGGGAATAGATACGCAGTATTTT. It translates to CASGGQGGIDTQYF.

J is TRBJ2-1 and V is TRBV11-2; no firm D call. Trimming shortened V by 0 bases and J by 3 bases, and 6 bases separated the two germline ends. CDR3 size: 14 residues. Germline V gene sequence: CDR1 SGHAT, CDR2 FQNNGV. The CDR3 nucleotides are TGTGCCAGCAGCTTAGATGTCAGCTACAATGAGCAGTTCTTC. Protein product: CASSLDVSYNEQFF.

This clonotype has ten or more counts. The chain combines TRBV7-3 with TRBJ1-1; the match to TRBD1 covers 9 bases. The CDR3 extends over 17 amino acids. Germline V lookup: CDR1 SGHTA, CDR2 FQGTGA. V was pared by 5 bases and J by 1 base, with 11 bases of the junction left unmatched. CDR3 sequence reads: CASSPSGTGLSNTEAFF. As DNA, the CDR3 is TGTGCCAGCAGCCCCTCCGGGACAGGGCTGTCGAACACTGAAGCTTTCTTT.

This clonotype has more than one count but fewer than ten. This sequence joins TRBV7-9 and TRBJ2-4, with D possibly matching TRBD2 (6 bases). V was clipped by 8 bases and J by 6 bases, with 11 bases between them. The CDR3 totals 12 residues. Germline assignment: CDR1 SEHNR and CDR2 FQNEAQ (reference sequence). As DNA, the CDR3 is TGTGCCAGCGCGGGGCTCGGAAACATTCAGTACTTC. This codes for CASAGLGNIQYF.

The V gene is TRBV20-1, the J gene TRBJ2-7, with D unresolved. Trimming removed 3 bases from V and 0 bases from J, with 6 bases in between. The CDR3 is 12 residues long. Germline assignment: CDR1 DFQATT and CDR2 SNEGSKA (reference sequence). The CDR3 here is CSASQDSYEQYF. The CDR3 coding sequence is TGCAGTGCTAGTCAGGACTCCTACGAGCAGTACTTC.

This clonotype was seen only a few times. The chain couples TRBV10-3 to TRBJ2-3, with 8 bases that match TRBD1. Germline V CDR1 and CDR2: ENHRY, SYGVKD. Unmatched junction bases numbered 6, after V lost 8 bases and J lost 2 bases. This CDR3 spans 14 amino acids. The DNA of the CDR3 is TGTGCCATCCAACCGGGACAGGTCACAGATACGCAGTATTTT. Translating it yields CAIQPGQVTDTQYF.

This clonotype occurred a few times. CDR3 sequence reads: CASSWEATRYSPLHF. The CDR3 nucleotides read TGTGCCAGCAGTTGGGAGGCGACACGCTATTCACCCCTCCACTTT. The chain recombines TRBV27 with TRBJ1-6; D is undetermined. The CDR3 is 15 amino acids. Germline V gene sequence: CDR1 MNHEY, CDR2 SMNVEV (reference sequence). The ends were cut back, 4 bases at V and 8 bases at J, with 15 bases in the middle.

This clonotype was counted a few times. This chain uses TRBV6-2 or TRBV6-3 with TRBJ2-7, with D tentatively TRBD1 (5 bases). The CDR3 runs 13 residues. From germline, CDR1 is MNHEY and CDR2 SVGEGT. V was trimmed by 5 bases and J by 0 bases, leaving 8 bases between them. The CDR3 sequence is CASSRTHSYEQYV. CDR3 in DNA: TGTGCCAGCAGTCGGACACACTCCTACGAGCAGTACGTC.

This clonotype was detected only a few times. The chain combines TRBV11-3 with TRBJ1-1; 11 bases map to TRBD1. J was trimmed by 0 bases and V by 4 bases; bases with no gene match: 4. Germline V gives CDR1 SGHNT, CDR2 YENEEA. This CDR3 is built from 16 residues. The chain's CDR3 is CASSSRTGGLNTEAFF. The CDR3 nucleotides are TGTGCCAGCAGCTCCCGGACAGGGGGCCTGAACACTGAAGCTTTCTTT.

Many counts were recorded for this clonotype. The gene calls are TRBV29-1 and TRBJ1-1, with TRBD1 matching over 10 bases. Per the germline V gene, CDR1 is SQVTM and CDR2 is ANQGSEA. Trimming cost V 4 bases and J 1 base; bases outside gene matches: 6. The length of the CDR3 is 15 residues. CDR3 DNA sequence: TGCAGCGTTGCTGGGACAGGGGTTTGGAACACTGAAGCTTTCTTT. It specifies CSVAGTGVWNTEAFF.

The chain uses TRBV11-1 and TRBJ2-4, with D tentatively TRBD1 (5 bases). The germline gives CDR1 SGHAT, CDR2 FQDESV (reference sequence). Trimming took off 1 base at V and 6 bases at J, with 10 bases between the two ends. The CDR3 contains 14 residues. The CDR3 here is CASSLDPDRNIQYF. The CDR3 DNA follows: TGTGCCAGCAGCTTAGATCCCGACAGAAACATTCAGTACTTC.

This clonotype was seen only a few times. The rearrangement joins TRBV29-1 to TRBJ2-3; no reliable D call. Germline V gene lookup returns CDR1 SQVTM and CDR2 ANQGSEA. The CDR3 is 14 residues long. The V and J ends lost 6 bases and 0 bases respectively, with 13 bases between them. In DNA, the CDR3 is TGCAGCGTAACTGACCAGTCTAGCACAGATACGCAGTATTTT. This encodes CSVTDQSSTDTQYF.

The chain links TRBV29-1 to TRBJ2-7; unclear D gene. This CDR3 region has 12 residues. Germline-derived CDR1 and CDR2 are SQVTM and ANQGSEA. Trimming stripped 2 bases from V and 3 bases from J, with 8 bases between. DNA for the CDR3: TGCAGCGTTGAAACGCAGAGCTACGAGCAGTACTTC. Amino acids: CSVETQSYEQYF.

This clonotype was recorded a few times. This chain joins TRBV19 and TRBJ1-2; D remains unclear. The CDR3 length is 15 residues. CDR1 is LNHDA and CDR2 is SQIVND in the germline V gene (reference sequence). The V gene lost 5 bases and the J gene lost 6 bases, with 19 bases spanning the gap. The CDR3 reads CASSPPGGSRDGYTF. DNA of the CDR3: TGTGCCAGTAGTCCCCCCGGCGGATCTAGGGATGGCTACACCTTC.